The clone carrying this T cell receptor beta chain has more than one count but fewer than ten. CDR1 and CDR2 (germline): MNHEY, SVGAGI. The length of the CDR3 is 14 residues. V shed 6 bases and J shed 2 bases, with 11 bases lying between them. The data are from a study of blood T cell repertoires in COVID-19. Here immunoSEQ multiplex PCR was the method, and the copy in TCRdb shows in-frame clones only, minus some. The top ten hold roughly 0.66% of the sample, which has around 470,000 clones, roughly 87% seen once. Donors were grouped by their self-reported clinical history. Recovery among Cohort 3 donors was established by two negative PCRs, clearance, or symptom resolution.

Sequenced material: PBMCs or T cells enriched from blood (not recorded which). This TCR was recovered from a man between 18 and 29 years old who had recovered from COVID-19. The chain combines TRBV6-5 with TRBJ2-1, with D perhaps matching TRBD2 (6 bases). CDR3 in DNA: TGTGCCAGCAGCCGGGACTCGGCCTACAATGAGCAGTTCTTC. Protein sequence: CASSRDSAYNEQFF.